A selection of T cell receptor beta chains follows, all from one sample in a study of T cells after yellow fever vaccination. Via MiXCR, TCRdb re-called the 5' RACE reads, giving one row per CDR3 protein. The data contain 550,000 or so distinct CDR3 sequences, about a fifth of them seen just once; the ten biggest clones take up around an eighth. This specimen consisted of PBMCs, obtained 15 days after the yellow fever booster vaccination. These receptor sequences come from a young man who received the YFV17D yellow fever vaccine. CDR3s include the opening cysteine and the closing phenylalanine or tryptophan. The D gene is left open where the match is weak. Size is omitted from some rows. Given values are once, few, many or a class for expanded clones.

CDR3nt: TGTGCCAGCAGCATAACTGGTGCCGAAGAGACCCAGTACTTC
CDR3aa: CASSITGAEETQYF
j_gene: TRBJ2-5
v_gene: TRBV7-2
d_gene: NA
abundance: NA

CDR3nt: TGTGCCATCAGGGAGTCCGGGGGCGTCTCTGGAAACACCATATATTTT
CDR3aa: CAIRESGGVSGNTIYF
j_gene: TRBJ1-3
v_gene: TRBV10-3
d_gene: NA
abundance: few

CDR3nt: TGTGCCAGCATGTCTTTTGGGCGAGGCACCGGGGAGCTGTTTTTT
CDR3aa: CASMSFGRGTGELFF
j_gene: TRBJ2-2
v_gene: TRBV7-2
d_gene: NA
abundance: few

CDR3nt: TGTGCCAGCAGCTTAGTGTTTAGCGGAGAGAACGAGCAGTTCTTC
CDR3aa: CASSLVFSGENEQFF
j_gene: TRBJ2-1
v_gene: TRBV7-6
d_gene: NA
abundance: few

CDR3nt: TGCGCCAGCAGCCTAGATACGGGACAGGGGGCTGACGAGCAGTACTTC
CDR3aa: CASSLDTGQGADEQYF
j_gene: TRBJ2-7
v_gene: TRBV4-3
d_gene: TRBD1
abundance: NA

CDR3nt: TGTGCCACTAGCGGGAGAGTCACCGGGGAGCTGTTTTTT
CDR3aa: CATSGRVTGELFF
j_gene: TRBJ2-2
v_gene: TRBV19
d_gene: TRBD2
abundance: NA

CDR3nt: TGTGCCAGCAGCCGGGCGGGACTAGCGTCCGACGAGCAGTACTTC
CDR3aa: CASSRAGLASDEQYF
j_gene: TRBJ2-7
v_gene: TRBV7-2
d_gene: TRBD2
abundance: NA

CDR3nt: TGTGCCAGCAGTTTATGGGGTCCCAGCTCCTACGAGCAGTACTTC
CDR3aa: CASSLWGPSSYEQYF
j_gene: TRBJ2-7
v_gene: TRBV12-3/TRBV12-4
d_gene: NA
abundance: NA

CDR3nt: TGTGCCATCAAACCGGGACAGGGTGATGAAGCTTTCTTT
CDR3aa: CAIKPGQGDEAFF
j_gene: TRBJ1-1
v_gene: TRBV10-3
d_gene: TRBD1
abundance: NA

CDR3nt: TGTGCCAGCAGTTTAGCGGGTAGGGAGGAGACCCAGTACTTC
CDR3aa: CASSLAGREETQYF
j_gene: TRBJ2-5
v_gene: TRBV12-3/TRBV12-4
d_gene: NA
abundance: few

CDR3nt: TGCAGTGCTAGGATAGGATTGGCCGGGGAGCTGTTTTTT
CDR3aa: CSARIGLAGELFF
j_gene: TRBJ2-2
v_gene: TRBV20-1
d_gene: NA
abundance: NA

CDR3nt: TGCAGTGCTAGAGATGGGCAGGGGGTCAGCGTTGGGACCGGGGAGCTGTTTTTT
CDR3aa: CSARDGQGVSVGTGELFF
j_gene: TRBJ2-2
v_gene: TRBV20-1
d_gene: TRBD1
abundance: few

CDR3nt: TGTGCCAGCAGCCAAGATCGGGATGGCAATTGGGAGACCCAGTACTTC
CDR3aa: CASSQDRDGNWETQYF
j_gene: TRBJ2-5
v_gene: TRBV3-1
d_gene: NA
abundance: NA

CDR3nt: TGTGCCAGCGGGAGAGTGGGAAATGAGCAGTTCTTC
CDR3aa: CASGRVGNEQFF
j_gene: TRBJ2-1
v_gene: TRBV7-2
d_gene: NA
abundance: few

CDR3nt: TGCGCCAGCAGCTTGGGGATCAATGAGCAGTTCTTC
CDR3aa: CASSLGINEQFF
j_gene: TRBJ2-1
v_gene: TRBV5-1
d_gene: NA
abundance: NA

CDR3nt: TGCAGCGCTGAGGGGACAGACTACAATGAGCAGTTCTTC
CDR3aa: CSAEGTDYNEQFF
j_gene: TRBJ2-1
v_gene: TRBV29-1
d_gene: TRBD1
abundance: few

CDR3nt: TGTGCCAGCAGGGACAGGGGTGAAAAACTGTTTTTT
CDR3aa: CASRDRGEKLFF
j_gene: TRBJ1-4
v_gene: TRBV25-1
d_gene: TRBD1
abundance: NA

CDR3nt: TGTGCCAGCAGCGAGGTCAAGGGCGGCTACACCTTC
CDR3aa: CASSEVKGGYTF
j_gene: TRBJ1-2
v_gene: TRBV9
d_gene: NA
abundance: few

CDR3nt: TGTGCCAGCAGCTCGACAGGGGGTCGCAATCAGCCCCAGCATTTT
CDR3aa: CASSSTGGRNQPQHF
j_gene: TRBJ1-5
v_gene: TRBV5-5
d_gene: TRBD1
abundance: few

CDR3nt: TGTGCCAGCAGTTCCTTAAGGGGGCTTGATTACAATGAGCAGTTCTTC
CDR3aa: CASSSLRGLDYNEQFF
j_gene: TRBJ2-1
v_gene: TRBV28
d_gene: TRBD1
abundance: few

CDR3nt: TGTGCCAGCAGCGTAAACCAGGGGCAGGCAGATACGCAGTATTTT
CDR3aa: CASSVNQGQADTQYF
j_gene: TRBJ2-3
v_gene: TRBV9
d_gene: NA
abundance: NA

CDR3nt: TGTGCCAGCAGTTATGAGCGGGAGGGCCGGGATGAGCAGTTCTTC
CDR3aa: CASSYEREGRDEQFF
j_gene: TRBJ2-1
v_gene: TRBV6-5
d_gene: TRBD2
abundance: NA

CDR3nt: TGTGCCAGCAAACGGGACGCGCCCTACGAGCAGTACTTC
CDR3aa: CASKRDAPYEQYF
j_gene: TRBJ2-7
v_gene: TRBV6-2/TRBV6-3
d_gene: NA
abundance: NA

CDR3nt: TGCAGTGCTAGGAACAGGGGGATAAGCAATCAGCCCCAGCATTTT
CDR3aa: CSARNRGISNQPQHF
j_gene: TRBJ1-5
v_gene: TRBV20-1
d_gene: TRBD1
abundance: few

CDR3nt: TGTGCCAGCAGCTTACCCCGCCGGGACTCGTCTATCTACTTC
CDR3aa: CASSLPRRDSSIYF
j_gene: TRBJ2-5
v_gene: TRBV7-2
d_gene: NA
abundance: few

CDR3nt: TGTGCCAGCAGCTTATATTCCGGGACTAGCGGGAGGGCCTTGAGTGAGCAGTTCTTC
CDR3aa: CASSLYSGTSGRALSEQFF
j_gene: TRBJ2-1
v_gene: TRBV11-2
d_gene: TRBD2
abundance: few

CDR3nt: TGTGCCAGCAGCTTAGTCAGGGTCGGGAGTCCGGCTTTCTTT
CDR3aa: CASSLVRVGSPAFF
j_gene: TRBJ1-1
v_gene: TRBV7-6
d_gene: NA
abundance: few

CDR3nt: TGCGCCAGCAGTTCCGAGGACAGAAAAACCTACAATGAGCAGTTCTTC
CDR3aa: CASSSEDRKTYNEQFF
j_gene: TRBJ2-1
v_gene: TRBV5-1
d_gene: NA
abundance: few

CDR3nt: TGCGCCAGCAGAGTGGAAGGGGACTACAATGAGCAGTTCTTC
CDR3aa: CASRVEGDYNEQFF
j_gene: TRBJ2-1
v_gene: TRBV5-1
d_gene: NA
abundance: few

CDR3nt: TGTGCCAGCGGGGAGGGAGTTAAAGATACGCAGTATTTT
CDR3aa: CASGEGVKDTQYF
j_gene: TRBJ2-3
v_gene: TRBV7-3
d_gene: TRBD2
abundance: NA

CDR3nt: TGCGCCAGCAGCCAGGGGACAGCTGGAGATACGCAGTATTTT
CDR3aa: CASSQGTAGDTQYF
j_gene: TRBJ2-3
v_gene: TRBV4-3
d_gene: TRBD1
abundance: NA

CDR3nt: TGCAGTGCTCTGGGACTAGGAAGGAATGAGCAGTTCTTC
CDR3aa: CSALGLGRNEQFF
j_gene: TRBJ2-1
v_gene: TRBV20-1
d_gene: TRBD2
abundance: NA

CDR3nt: TGTGCCAGCAGCTTAGGGGTAGCGGGGGGATACGAGCAGTACTTC
CDR3aa: CASSLGVAGGYEQYF
j_gene: TRBJ2-7
v_gene: TRBV7-9
d_gene: TRBD2
abundance: NA

CDR3nt: TGCGCCAGCAGCTTGGGTGGGGCCGGGTGGAGTCAGCCAGATACGCAGTATTTT
CDR3aa: CASSLGGAGWSQPDTQYF
j_gene: TRBJ2-3
v_gene: TRBV5-1
d_gene: NA
abundance: few

CDR3nt: TGTGCCAGCAGACCCCGGGTCACAGATACGCAGTATTTT
CDR3aa: CASRPRVTDTQYF
j_gene: TRBJ2-3
v_gene: TRBV7-8
d_gene: NA
abundance: few

CDR3nt: TGTGCCATCAGTGAGTCGATCGGGACTAGCGGAACAGATACGCAGTATTTT
CDR3aa: CAISESIGTSGTDTQYF
j_gene: TRBJ2-3
v_gene: TRBV10-3
d_gene: TRBD2
abundance: NA

CDR3nt: TGCAGCGCCAAGTATAGGACAGGAAACACCGGGGAGCTGTTTTTT
CDR3aa: CSAKYRTGNTGELFF
j_gene: TRBJ2-2
v_gene: TRBV29-1
d_gene: TRBD1
abundance: many

CDR3nt: TGCGCCAGCAGTGAGTCGACTCCGGACAATGAGCAGTTCTTC
CDR3aa: CASSESTPDNEQFF
j_gene: TRBJ2-1
v_gene: TRBV10-2
d_gene: NA
abundance: NA

CDR3nt: TGCAGTGCTAGAGAGTCTAGCGACTACGAGCAGTACTTC
CDR3aa: CSARESSDYEQYF
j_gene: TRBJ2-7
v_gene: TRBV20-1
d_gene: NA
abundance: many

CDR3nt: TGTGCCAGCAGCGTAGGTCCAGGCTCCTACGAGCAGTACTTC
CDR3aa: CASSVGPGSYEQYF
j_gene: TRBJ2-7
v_gene: TRBV9
d_gene: NA
abundance: NA

CDR3nt: TGTGCCAGCAGCGCCGGACCCGCACGGGACACTGAAGCTTTCTTT
CDR3aa: CASSAGPARDTEAFF
j_gene: TRBJ1-1
v_gene: TRBV7-2
d_gene: NA
abundance: NA

CDR3nt: TGCAGTGCTCAAGGACGGCCCGGTCACGAAGCTTTCTTT
CDR3aa: CSAQGRPGHEAFF
j_gene: TRBJ1-1
v_gene: TRBV20-1
d_gene: NA
abundance: few

CDR3nt: TGTGCCAGCAGTTGGGTGGATGAGCAGTTCTTC
CDR3aa: CASSWVDEQFF
j_gene: TRBJ2-1
v_gene: TRBV28
d_gene: NA
abundance: NA

CDR3nt: TGTGCCAGCAGCTTATTGGCTTCTTCGGGGGCTCCCTACGAGCAGTACTTC
CDR3aa: CASSLLASSGAPYEQYF
j_gene: TRBJ2-7
v_gene: TRBV7-2
d_gene: NA
abundance: few

CDR3nt: TGTGCCAGCAGCCCAAGACAGGGGGCGGCTAATGAGCAGTTCTTC
CDR3aa: CASSPRQGAANEQFF
j_gene: TRBJ2-1
v_gene: TRBV7-2
d_gene: TRBD1
abundance: NA

CDR3nt: TGTGCCAGCAGTTTTGTCCAGTCCTCCTACAATGAGCAGTTCTTC
CDR3aa: CASSFVQSSYNEQFF
j_gene: TRBJ2-1
v_gene: TRBV12-3/TRBV12-4
d_gene: NA
abundance: few

CDR3nt: TGCAGCGGGACTCGACAGGGCGATGGCTACACCTTC
CDR3aa: CSGTRQGDGYTF
j_gene: TRBJ1-2
v_gene: TRBV29-1
d_gene: TRBD1
abundance: few

CDR3nt: TGCAGTGCTAAGGGACAGGGAAGTTTCGGTCAGCCCCAGCATTTT
CDR3aa: CSAKGQGSFGQPQHF
j_gene: TRBJ1-5
v_gene: TRBV20-1
d_gene: TRBD1
abundance: few

CDR3nt: TGTGCCAGCAGCTTAGCTTACAGGGACAGGGCCTTC
CDR3aa: CASSLAYRDRAF
j_gene: TRBJ2-5
v_gene: TRBV7-2
d_gene: TRBD1
abundance: few